The 7 T cell receptor beta chains listed next were all sequenced from one sample in a study of human T cells and chemical hapten exposure. Time point specified: healthy volunteer bleed at 6 weeks. Whole blood that had not been fractionated was the source of extracted total RNA. A single record per CDR3 protein comes from TCRdb applying MiXCR to the RACE reads. The repertoire holds 35,000 to 50,000 distinct CDR3 sequences, with about 3.7% as singletons. The material sequenced was whole blood. These receptors were taken from a human donor in good health. Some clones in this sample may be carry-over from other donors' samples.

This clonotype occurred many times. V is TRBV27 and J is TRBJ1-6, with TRBD1 as a possible D gene (5 bases). The CDR3 loop spans 13 amino acids. Germline loops: CDR1 MNHEY, CDR2 SMNVEV (reference sequence). Trimming shortened V by 10 bases and J by 9 bases, and 16 bases separated the two germline ends. CDR3 region: CATRDFSVSPLHF. The CDR3 DNA reads TGTGCCACCCGGGACTTCTCCGTTTCACCCCTCCACTTT.

This clonotype was seen repeatedly, ten times or more. The chain carries TRBV28 and TRBJ1-2, with 7 bases fitting TRBD1. V trimming: 6 bases; J trimming: 5 bases; junction bases outside the gene matches: 12. This CDR3 contains 15 residues. Germline assignment: CDR1 MDHEN and CDR2 SYDVKM. In DNA form, the CDR3 reads TGTGCCAGCAGCCACCCCCCGGGACAGTCTTATGGCTACACCTTC. Its protein is CASSHPPGQSYGYTF.

This rearrangement joins TRBV29-1 to TRBJ1-1; a possible D gene is TRBD1 (5 bases). Germline-derived CDR1 and CDR2 are SQVTM and ANQGSEA. The CDR3 is 14 residues long. Deletions cut 2 bases from V and 1 base from J, with 11 bases between. This chain's CDR3 is CSVETVQGNTEAFF. The CDR3 bases are TGCAGCGTTGAAACGGTGCAGGGGAACACTGAAGCTTTCTTT.

The sample holds many counts of this clonotype. The chain recombines TRBV12-3 or TRBV12-4 with TRBJ2-3; D is perhaps TRBD2 (6 bases). The CDR3 loop spans 15 amino acids. V lost 3 bases, J lost 7 bases, and 17 bases lay in between. CDR3 sequence (DNA): TGTGCCAGCAGTTTTTGGAAACGGGAGCGGTATACGCAGTATTTT. As protein: CASSFWKRERYTQYF.

This clonotype was observed at least ten times. This sequence joins TRBV7-2 and TRBJ2-3; D is undetermined. This CDR3 comprises 12 residues. V was clipped by 5 bases and J by 8 bases, with 11 bases between them. Germline-derived CDR1 and CDR2 are SGHTA and FQGNSA. The CDR3 DNA is TGTGCCAGCAGCCGGGCTACGGGTACGCAGTATTTT. It yields the protein CASSRATGTQYF.

The chain links TRBV28 to TRBJ1-1, with no clear D. The CDR3 is 13 amino acids. Trimming left V 4 bases short and J 4 bases short, with 10 bases between. CDR1 and CDR2 from the germline V gene are MDHEN and SYDVKM. The CDR3 nucleotides read TGTGCCAGCAGTTCAAATCCCAGCACTGAAGCTTTCTTT. It specifies CASSSNPSTEAFF.

In its sample, this clonotype was seen many times. V and J are TRBV7-8 and TRBJ1-1, with no clear D. Germline CDR1 and CDR2: SGHVS and FQNEAQ. Deletions cut 3 bases from V and 1 base from J, with 15 bases between. The CDR3 covers 16 residues. The chain's CDR3 is CASSFQIVHENTEAFF. CDR3 bases: TGTGCCAGCAGCTTCCAAATCGTACACGAGAACACTGAAGCTTTCTTT.